This entry lists 21 T cell receptor beta chains sequenced from one sample in a study of blood T cells in healthy people across ages. The use of a sample-barcoded 5' primer and a J-beta primer mix characterized a second PCR of about 6 to 12 cycles. One entry per CDR3 protein, called by TCRdb with MiXCR from the 5' RACE reads. The table includes about 700,000 distinct CDR3 sequences, approximately 31% detected once. Sequenced material: blood. These receptors all stem from a woman over 75 in good health.

This clonotype came up a few times. The gene calls are TRBV4-2 and TRBJ1-4; no clear D gene. This CDR3 comprises 15 residues. Germline V CDR1 and CDR2: LGHNA, YNFKEQ. The ends were cut back, 4 bases at V and 3 bases at J, with 12 bases in the middle. In nucleotides, the CDR3 is TGTGCCAGCAGCCGTCGTCAGGCCTCTAATGAAAAACTGTTTTTT. Translation: CASSRRQASNEKLFF.

The J gene is TRBJ2-1, the V gene TRBV29-1; 7 bases align to TRBD2. The CDR3 is made up of 13 amino acids. The junction had 9 bases not matched to a gene; V was cut back by 6 bases and J by 7 bases. The V gene's germline CDR1 is SQVTM and CDR2 ANQGSEA. CDR3 residues: CSVAGRAGNEQFF. CDR3 in DNA: TGCAGCGTGGCGGGGAGGGCGGGGAATGAGCAGTTCTTC.

This chain connects TRBV20-1 to TRBJ1-4; a weak D match, TRBD1 (6 bases). The germline V gene encodes CDR1 DFQATT and CDR2 SNEGSKA (reference sequence). This CDR3 region has 14 residues. Trimming removed 0 bases at V and 7 bases at J, with 12 bases between. The CDR3 loop reads CSARDEGDGEKLFF. The CDR3 coding sequence is TGCAGTGCTAGAGATGAGGGGGATGGTGAAAAACTGTTTTTT.

The rearrangement links TRBV9 to TRBJ1-3; D might be TRBD1 (5 bases). Germline CDR1 reads SGDLS; CDR2 reads YYNGEE. The V gene lost 0 bases and the J gene lost 0 bases, with 7 bases spanning the gap. The CDR3 extends over 15 amino acids. The DNA of the CDR3 is TGTGCCAGCAGCGTAGGGGGGAGCTCTGGAAACACCATATATTTT. Translating it yields CASSVGGSSGNTIYF.

This clonotype is labeled as medium-sized (0.01 to 0.1%). The chain recombines TRBV7-2 with TRBJ1-2; D is perhaps TRBD1 (5 bases). Trimming took off 5 bases at V and 0 bases at J, with 13 bases between the two ends. Germline CDR1 and CDR2: SGHTA and FQGNSA. The CDR3 is 15 residues long. Here the CDR3 reads CASSRGQGPNYGYTF. The CDR3 coding sequence is TGTGCCAGCAGCCGAGGGCAGGGCCCTAACTATGGCTACACCTTC. Drawing the rest from reference TRBV7-2 and TRBJ1-2, the complete variable domain is GAGVSQSPSNKVTEKGKDVELRCDPISGHTALYWYRQSLGQGLEFLIYFQGNSAPDKSGLPSDRFSAERTGGSVSTLTIQRTQQEDSAVYLCASSRGQGPNYGYTFGSGTRLTVV.

This clonotype was seen repeatedly, ten times or more. The J gene is TRBJ2-3, the V gene TRBV10-3; 7 positions agree with TRBD2. Germline V lookup: CDR1 ENHRY, CDR2 SYGVKD. V shed 8 bases and J 0 bases; nucleotides not matched to a gene: 5. This CDR3 is built from 14 residues. The CDR3 bases are TGTGCCATCCGTACCGGGGGGAGCACAGATACGCAGTATTTT. This translates into CAIRTGGSTDTQYF.

The chain links TRBV7-2 to TRBJ2-3; D gene uncertain. The CDR3 consists of 14 residues. Germline CDR1 and CDR2: SGHTA and FQGNSA. Deletions cut 2 bases from V and 2 bases from J, with 8 bases between. CDR3 coding DNA: TGTGCCAGCAGCTTATCCCCAGCCACAGATACGCAGTATTTT. Amino acid sequence: CASSLSPATDTQYF. Supplemented by reference TRBV7-2 and TRBJ2-3, the full variable domain reads GAGVSQSPSNKVTEKGKDVELRCDPISGHTALYWYRQSLGQGLEFLIYFQGNSAPDKSGLPSDRFSAERTGGSVSTLTIQRTQQEDSAVYLCASSLSPATDTQYFGPGTRLTVL.

This clonotype was recorded a few times. The rearrangement uses TRBV4-1 and TRBJ1-1, with a possible D match to TRBD1 (5 bases). Germline CDR1 reads MGHRA; CDR2 reads YSYEKL. The CDR3 length is 14 residues. Between the trimmed V and J ends, which lost 1 base and 5 bases, there was a span of 11 bases. For the CDR3, the DNA is TGCGCCAGCAGCCAAGTATCCAGGGATACTGAAGCTTTCTTT. Its protein is CASSQVSRDTEAFF.

The CDR3 reads CSADKSGKETQYF. For the CDR3, the DNA is TGCAGTGCCGACAAATCAGGGAAAGAGACCCAGTACTTC. This rearrangement joins TRBV20-1 to TRBJ2-5, with D maybe TRBD1 (5 bases). The length of the CDR3 is 13 residues. Germline CDR1 reads DFQATT; CDR2 reads SNEGSKA (reference sequence). Trimming stripped 6 bases from V and 3 bases from J, with 14 bases between.

The gene calls are TRBV5-6 and TRBJ1-1; D is ambiguous. This CDR3 is 11 amino acids long. The V gene's germline CDR1 is SGHDT and CDR2 YYEEEE. V lost 4 bases and J 3 bases, leaving 4 bases between the germline ends. CDR3 region: CASSLHTEAFF. The CDR3 DNA is TGTGCCAGCAGCCTCCACACTGAAGCTTTCTTT.

Note on this clonotype: A single base separates this from a much larger clone, so it may be a read error. The rearrangement joins TRBV7-2 to TRBJ2-1, with D perhaps matching TRBD1 or TRBD2 (7 bases each). V was shortened by 3 bases and J by 11 bases, with 23 bases between the two germline ends. The CDR3 runs 16 residues. Germline CDR1 is SGHTA and CDR2 is FQGNSA. Written as DNA, the CDR3 is TGTGCCAGCAGCTTCCTGTCAGGGGGGGGCAAAGGTAAGCAGTTCTTC. It yields the protein CASSFLSGGGKGKQFF.

About this clonotype: With a much larger clone just one base away, this may be a read error. The gene calls are TRBV5-1 and TRBJ2-5, with D perhaps given as TRBD1 or TRBD2 (7 bases each). This CDR3 comprises 17 residues. Germline-derived CDR1 and CDR2 are SGHRS and YFSETQ. V lost 3 bases to trimming and J lost 0 bases, with 18 bases between them. The CDR3 DNA follows: TGCGCCAGCAGCTCGGGGGCAGGGGGAGGGCACCAAGAGACCCAGTACTTC. It translates to CASSSGAGGGHQETQYF.

This clonotype was recorded at least ten times. The chain is built from TRBV29-1 and TRBJ2-5, with 16 bases matching TRBD2. Germline-derived CDR1 and CDR2 are SQVTM and ANQGSEA. V lost 7 bases, J lost 5 bases, and 10 bases stayed unmatched. This CDR3 is 16 amino acids long. The CDR3 here is CSAAGTSGGAVETQYF. The CDR3 coding sequence is TGCAGCGCCGCCGGGACTAGCGGGGGGGCCGTGGAGACCCAGTACTTC.

The chain recombines TRBV10-3 with TRBJ2-2; D gene uncertain. The CDR3 has 13 residues. Germline CDR1 reads ENHRY; CDR2 reads SYGVKD. V was pared by 4 bases and J by 3 bases, with 6 bases between. The chain's CDR3 is CAISAEYTGELFF. The CDR3 nucleotides read TGTGCCATCAGTGCGGAGTACACCGGGGAGCTGTTTTTT.

This clonotype was recorded at least ten times. V usage is TRBV7-2 and J usage is TRBJ1-4, with 8 bases lining up with TRBD1. From germline, CDR1 is SGHTA and CDR2 FQGNSA. CDR3 length: 15 residues. The V gene end was trimmed by 3 bases and the J gene end by 3 bases; junction bases not matched to a gene: 3. This chain's CDR3 is CASSFQGAANEKLFF. CDR3 in DNA: TGTGCCAGCAGCTTCCAGGGGGCGGCTAATGAAAAACTGTTTTTT.

There are a few counts of this clonotype. The chain joins TRBV30 to TRBJ1-4, with 9 positions matching TRBD1. The V gene end was trimmed by 3 bases and the J gene end by 3 bases; junction bases not matched to a gene: 2. The CDR3 is 14 residues long. Germline-derived CDR1 and CDR2 are GTSNPN and SVGIG (reference sequence). CDR3 DNA: TGTGCCTGGAGGGGACAGGGAGCTAATGAAAAACTGTTTTTT. Translating gives CAWRGQGANEKLFF.

On this clonotype itself: This sequence may be a read error, since a much larger clone differs from it by one base. The rearrangement joins TRBV20-1 to TRBJ1-2; no definite D call. Germline assignment: CDR1 DFQATT and CDR2 SNEGSKA (reference sequence). This CDR3 is 14 amino acids long. CDR3 sequence reads: CSARDGLRINGCTF. CDR3 DNA: TGCAGTGCTAGAGATGGGCTCAGGATTAATGGCTGCACCTTC.

The chain joins TRBV7-2 to TRBJ2-5; 9 bases map to TRBD2. The DNA end lines up better with TRBJ2-7; the J call may be wrong. The CDR3 is made up of 12 amino acids. CDR1 and CDR2 from the germline V gene are SGHTA and FQGNSA. The chain's CDR3 is CASSAGGVEQYF. CDR3 nucleotides: TGTGCCAGCAGCGCGGGGGGGGTCGAGCAGTACTTC.

This clonotype was counted between two and nine times. This chain uses TRBV30 with TRBJ1-2; no reliable D call. This CDR3 is built from 14 residues. Germline assignment: CDR1 GTSNPN and CDR2 SVGIG (reference sequence). Trimming shortened V by 2 bases and J by 1 base, and 11 bases separated the two germline ends. CDR3 nucleotides: TGTGCCTGGAGTTTTGGCAGCTTTAACTATGGCTACACCTTC. Encoded protein: CAWSFGSFNYGYTF.

The sample holds many counts of this clonotype. The J gene is TRBJ2-7, the V gene TRBV29-1; D not resolved. The CDR3 sequence is 11 residues long. The germline CDR1 and CDR2 sequences are SQVTM and ANQGSEA. Trimming left V 2 bases short and J 7 bases short, with 9 bases between. CDR3 sequence: CSVEFVEEQYF. CDR3 DNA: TGCAGCGTTGAATTCGTGGAGGAGCAGTACTTC.

This clonotype was seen more than once but under ten times. A clone one base away is much larger, so this may be a read error. The chain has TRBV6-2 or TRBV6-3 and TRBJ2-5; D perhaps matches TRBD1 (6 bases). This CDR3 region has 12 residues. Germline CDR1 MNHEY, CDR2 SVGEGT. The V end was cut by 5 bases, the J end by 9 bases, with 13 bases between. This CDR3 reads CASSRDMVAQYF. The CDR3 coding sequence is TGTGCCAGCAGTCGGGACATGGTGGCCCAGTACTTC.